This T cell receptor beta chain came from a study of response to subunit inactivated influenza vaccine. Study conclusions and caveats: Researchers suggested that each seasonal influenza vaccination recruits few new T cells.

TCRdb re-derived calls from the RT-PCR reads in MiXCR, one entry per CDR3 protein. In the table there are about 830,000 distinct CDR3 sequences, about 18% of which are singletons. This clonotype occurred many times. Its antigen is as yet unknown. Sequencing used PBMCs from blood, obtained roughly 5 days after vaccination. The sequence was obtained from a man in his fifties who received an inactivated influenza vaccine.

CDR3 sequence reads: CASSVFVGLAGDSYEQYF. CDR3 bases: TGTGCCAGCAGTGTTTTCGTGGGACTAGCGGGAGATAGTTACGAGCAGTACTTC. V gene TRBV2 combines with J gene TRBJ2-7; 14 bases are shared with TRBD2. Looked up from germline, CDR1 is SNHLY and CDR2 is FYNNEI. The trim removed 4 bases at V and 4 bases at J, leaving 12 bases unmatched. CDR3 length: 18 residues.